A single sample gave rise to the 3 T cell receptor beta chains below, sequenced in a study of glioma-infiltrating T cells after dendritic cell vaccination (dated by TCRdb to 2016 to 2017). Library method: the immunoSEQ multiplex PCR assay. Not all clones reach the TCRdb copy of this immuneACCESS table, which keeps in-frame sequences only. Checked studies attribute under half of the gap to unresolved V genes and leave the rest unexplained. The table for this sample lists 80,000 to 100,000 clones; over 60% of them were counted only once. The leading ten clones occupy 6% of the sample. The source material was blood, sampled before dendritic cell vaccination. These TCRs come from a human donor with glioblastoma.

This clone was detected a few times. The rearrangement links TRBV11-2 to TRBJ2-7, with a possible D match to TRBD2 (6 bases). This CDR3 has 15 residues. Germline assignment: CDR1 SGHAT and CDR2 FQNNGV. The V and J ends lost 1 base and 2 bases respectively, with 12 bases between them. The CDR3 DNA follows: TGTGCCAGCAGCTTAGGTGCGGGAACTACCTACGAGCAGTACTTC. Translating it yields CASSLGAGTTYEQYF.

The chain combines TRBV2 with TRBJ2-7, with TRBD1 matching over 9 bases. V gave up 5 bases and J gave up 0 bases; unmatched junction bases: 8. The CDR3 runs 16 residues. In germline, CDR1 is SNHLY, CDR2 FYNNEI. In DNA, the CDR3 is TGTGCCAGCAGTCTACAGGGGGCGGCTAGCTCCTACGAGCAGTACTTC. Translated: CASSLQGAASSYEQYF.

The chain recombines TRBV19 with TRBJ2-3; 7 positions agree with TRBD1. Germline-derived CDR1 and CDR2 are LNHDA and SQIVND (reference sequence). V was pared by 2 bases and J by 1 base, with 3 bases of the junction left unmatched. The CDR3 runs to 15 residues. The CDR3 loop is CASSITGTGTDTQYF. Written as DNA, the CDR3 is TGTGCCAGTAGTATAACCGGGACAGGCACAGATACGCAGTATTTT.